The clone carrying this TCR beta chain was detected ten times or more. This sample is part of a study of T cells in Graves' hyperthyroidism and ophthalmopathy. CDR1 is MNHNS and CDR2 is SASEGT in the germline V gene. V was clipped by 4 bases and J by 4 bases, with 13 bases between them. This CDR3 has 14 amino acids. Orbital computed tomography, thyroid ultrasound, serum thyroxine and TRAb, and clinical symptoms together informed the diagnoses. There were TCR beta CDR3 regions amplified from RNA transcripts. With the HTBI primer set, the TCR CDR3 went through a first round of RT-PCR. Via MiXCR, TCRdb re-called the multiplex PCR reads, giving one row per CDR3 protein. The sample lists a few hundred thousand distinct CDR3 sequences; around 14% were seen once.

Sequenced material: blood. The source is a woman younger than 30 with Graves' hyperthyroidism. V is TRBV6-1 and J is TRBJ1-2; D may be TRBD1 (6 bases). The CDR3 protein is CASSAPGGAYGYTF. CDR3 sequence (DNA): TGTGCCAGCAGTGCCCCCGGGGGCGCCTATGGCTACACCTTC.